This TCR beta chain was documented in a study of shared clonotypes between healthy human individuals (TCRdb year 2020). At the level of the whole study: The cohort comprised two women and a few men aged 18 to 49 years. For each donor, CD4 naive and CD4 memory were each given three plates, CD8 naive was given two plates, and CD8 memory was given one plate. Different laboratories and diverse techniques were used to prepare libraries and sequence TCR repertoires, to increase sequencing depth and limit assay-specific biases. To estimate repertoire size and how much clonotype sharing occurs between individuals, the study deeply sequenced the blood TCR repertoires of about five healthy adults. Between about 0.8 and 9 billion PBMCs per donor were obtained by leukapheresis. Overall study results and their limits: Clonotypes shared by all four sorted-subset donors showed higher generation probabilities than non-shared clonotypes. Because the study included a small number of donors, the genetic and exposure-history diversity represented was limited. Only blood was sampled, and tissue TCR repertoires likely differ from those in blood. Pairwise subsampling led to the expectation that sequencing depth would affect the degree of clonotype sharing among donors. Across a handful of donors, around 5% of naive CD4, roughly 3.4% of naive CD8, about 2.3% of memory CD4, and about 0.4% of memory CD8 clonotypes were shared. Incomplete sequencing was indicated by rarefaction of sorted-subset datasets, despite the large sequencing depth. Naive subsets generally had larger estimated clonotype richness than memory subsets did.

Trimming costs V 4 bases and J 0 bases, and their ends lie 11 bases apart. The CDR3 starts with the cysteine, ends with the phenylalanine, and has 14 residues. Solely the CDR3 DNA is kept, with 42 bases framed from the first base. For CDR1 and CDR2, the germline V gene (reference sequence) lists SGHKS and YYEKEE. Using the deep immunoSEQ assay, TCR CDR3 regions were amplified from genomic DNA by multiplex PCR. Extracted genomic DNA from each cell subset was spread evenly across all wells of several immunoSEQ 96-well plates, with each plate serving as a replicate. For sorted subsets, each replicate PCR was loaded with 200 ng genomic DNA, equivalent to 25,000 to 35,000 T cell genomes. Purified libraries were quantified with a Qubit 3.0 fluorometer, sized on a Bioanalyzer 2100, and re-quantified with the KAPA Library Quantification kit. A separate single-read 150-cycle Illumina NextSeq 550 flow cell was used to sequence each immunoSEQ 96-well plate. As for how the authors treated the data: The immunoSEQ output contained only junctional sequences without quality scores, so filtering could not match that applied to full-length reads. To assign V/J genes and CDR3, sequences were annotated against IMGT germline references using PyIR, a Python wrapper for IgBLAST v1.9. Any read was removed if the V/J assignment was weak (E-value above 1e-6), the CDR3 was missing, or the read contained stop codons, out-of-frame junctions, or ambiguous translated residues. A V3J clonotype was defined by an identical inferred V gene, J gene, and CDR3 amino acid sequence. The percentage overlap between two repertoires was calculated by dividing the number of shared unique clonotypes by the size of the smaller repertoire. Three approaches were used to assess repertoire richness: RTK rarefaction, the Chao1 estimator, and Recon v2.1 estimates of unobserved clonotypes. OLGA was used to compute generation probabilities for all TCRbeta clonotypes that the gDNA method yielded from a handful of donors. Drawn from immuneACCESS, this table holds only the in-frame rearrangements with V and J called that TCRdb kept. Clones are partly lost; checked studies trace under half to an unresolved V gene and leave the rest unexplained. V, J and clone size are taken as reported in that table, and D and trimming were inferred from the DNA itself. A total of 2 million to 2.5 million clones appear in this sample, nearly 97% of them only once. 0.13% of the sample is taken by the ten largest.

Concerning this clone: Its antigen target is currently unknown. Base-call qualities are not available, and no considerably larger clone is one nucleotide away.

Healthy HIV-negative adults with no recently reported acute infections or vaccinations were included as donors. Every donor was a Caucasian adult residing in Nashville, Tennessee, USA. CD4+ T cells were enriched through magnetic negative selection, after which naive cells were positively selected on CD45RA and the remaining negative fraction served as the memory subset. Blood was collected by leukapheresis, and PBMCs were isolated by Ficoll-Histopaque density gradient centrifugation and then cryopreserved in liquid nitrogen vapor phase. Analytical flow cytometry was used to check the purity and quantity of each magnetically sorted T cell population. Each sorted fraction had its genomic DNA isolated and then quantified by UV absorbance on a Nanodrop 2000c.

The source of this sequence is a man aged 18-30 years in good health. The material sequenced was naive CD4+ T cells sorted from blood. Taken with the paper, the label for cell subset or site translates to: CD45RA+ positively selected. The V and J genes are TRBV5-5 and TRBJ2-7; 6 matching bases give a weak D call of TRBD1. The nucleotide sequence reads as follows: TGTGCCAGCAGCCCCCGGACAGTCTCCTACGAGCAGTACTTC. This sequence encodes CASSPRTVSYEQYF.